This T cell receptor beta chain originates from a study of CD8 T cells in ankylosing spondylitis. Study-wide points: Existing reports had already noted some motif variants in reactive arthritis synovial fluid and blood. Reports say disease-linked clones showed up significantly more in matched ankylosing spondylitis synovial fluid. Ankylosing spondylitis blood appeared to carry a characteristic TCR beta motif of roughly eight highly homologous variants.

Preparation of TCR beta libraries was done by quantitative 5'-RACE with molecular barcodes. TCRdb re-derived calls from the 5' RACE reads in MiXCR, one entry per CDR3 protein. The sample carries about 90,000 distinct CDR3 sequences, about 9% recorded once. The CDR3 loop spans 15 amino acids. V lost 7 bases and J 8 bases, leaving 21 bases between the germline ends. CDR1 and CDR2 (germline): MNHEY, SMNVEV (reference sequence). This clonotype was detected a few times. The antigen is undetermined. The sample was blood, either unsorted or a sorted T cell fraction (not recorded which). V gene TRBV27 combines with J gene TRBJ2-1, with a possible D match to TRBD2 (5 bases). The source is a male donor with ankylosing spondylitis. The CDR3 spells CASTVAPGLGDEQFF. The DNA of the CDR3 is TGTGCCAGCACCGTCGCCCCGGGCCTCGGGGATGAGCAGTTCTTC.